The 11 T cell receptor beta chains listed next were all sequenced from one sample in a study of T cells in localized non-small cell lung cancer. TCRdb's copy holds only in-frame clones and misses some; the assay was immunoSEQ multiplex PCR. The profile shows around 53,000 clones, around three quarters of them singletons. This sample comprised PBMCs, obtained before any cancer treatment. The receptors come from a woman between 40 and 69 years old with stage II lung adenocarcinoma.

The V and J genes are TRBV6-6 and TRBJ2-7, with D unresolved. This CDR3 has 14 amino acids. From germline, CDR1 is MNHNY and CDR2 SVGAGI (reference sequence). V was pared by 0 bases and J by 2 bases, with 8 bases between. The CDR3 nucleotides read TGTGCCAGCAGTTACTCCGACAATACCTACGAGCAGTACTTC. It codes for CASSYSDNTYEQYF.

The rearrangement uses TRBV11-3 and TRBJ2-2; 9 nucleotides line up with TRBD1. The CDR3 is made up of 15 amino acids. Germline lookup yields CDR1 SGHNT and CDR2 YENEEA. The V segment lost 3 bases and the J segment 3 bases; nucleotides outside the gene matches: 2. The CDR3 loop reads CASSLGTGHTGELFF. Written as DNA, the CDR3 is TGTGCCAGCAGCTTGGGGACAGGGCACACCGGGGAGCTGTTTTTT.

The chain carries TRBV5-6 and TRBJ2-5, with 9 bases aligning to TRBD2. Germline trimming cut 3 bases from V and 1 base from J; bases unmatched to any gene: 4. From germline, CDR1 is SGHDT and CDR2 YYEEEE. The CDR3 is 15 residues long. The CDR3 nucleotides are TGTGCCAGCAGCTCAGCGGGGGGCCCCCAAGAGACCCAGTACTTC. As protein: CASSSAGGPQETQYF. The full variable domain, with the rest looked up from reference TRBV5-6 and TRBJ2-5, is DAGVTQSPTHLIKTRGQQVTLRCSPKSGHDTVSWYQQALGQGPQFIFQYYEEEERQRGNFPDRFSGHQFPNYSSELNVNALLLGDSALYLCASSSAGGPQETQYFGPGTRLLVL.

The chain combines TRBV16 with TRBJ2-7, with D perhaps matching TRBD2 (6 bases). Germline V CDR1 and CDR2: KGHSY, FQNENV. The CDR3 sequence is 16 residues long. Between the trimmed V and J ends, which lost 2 bases and 0 bases, there was a span of 14 bases. The CDR3 sequence: CASSQGGQPISYEQYF. The CDR3 DNA reads TGTGCCAGCAGCCAAGGAGGGCAGCCGATCTCCTACGAGCAGTACTTC.

The J gene is TRBJ1-2, the V gene TRBV19; TRBD1 matches at 7 bases. There are 14 residues in the CDR3. V lost 5 bases, J lost 7 bases, and 10 bases stayed unmatched. Germline loops: CDR1 LNHDA, CDR2 SQIVND (reference sequence). DNA of the CDR3: TGTGCCAGTAGTTCCCCCGACAGGGAAGGTGGCTACACCTTC. It translates to CASSSPDREGGYTF.

This clone was counted a few times. The sample holds other DNA sequences that translate to the same CDR3. The chain combines TRBV6-1 with TRBJ1-1; a possible D gene is TRBD1 (5 bases). This CDR3 is 13 amino acids long. Trimming pared 6 bases from V and 5 bases from J, leaving 13 bases between. Germline V gene sequence: CDR1 MNHNS, CDR2 SASEGT. The DNA of the CDR3 is TGTGCCAGCAGGGAGGGGATTGGGACTGAAGCTTTCTTT. It translates to CASREGIGTEAFF.

The rearrangement uses TRBV19 and TRBJ1-5; 7 nucleotides align to TRBD1. CDR1 is LNHDA and CDR2 is SQIVND in the germline V gene (reference sequence). Trimming at V came to 6 bases and at J to 1 base, leaving 3 bases not matched to a gene. There are 14 residues in the CDR3. CDR3 nucleotides: TGTGCCAGTAGCGACAGGGAGAGCAATCAGCCCCAGCATTTT. It yields the protein CASSDRESNQPQHF.

V and J are TRBV29-1 and TRBJ2-3; D gene unclear. V lost 7 bases, J lost 2 bases, and 16 bases lay in between. The CDR3 spans 14 residues. Germline CDR1 is SQVTM and CDR2 is ANQGSEA. CDR3: CSALGDLSTDTQYF. The DNA of the CDR3 is TGCAGCGCCCTGGGCGACCTATCCACAGATACGCAGTATTTT.

V usage is TRBV6-4 and J usage is TRBJ2-1; D unclear. Per the germline V gene, CDR1 is MRHNA and CDR2 is SNTAGT. Trimming left V 0 bases short and J 10 bases short, with 10 bases between. The CDR3 totals 13 residues. This chain's CDR3 is CASSDSTPGEQFF. CDR3 DNA sequence: TGTGCCAGCAGTGACTCGACCCCCGGGGAGCAGTTCTTC.

This clone was detected once. The gene calls are TRBV5-1 and TRBJ2-1, with 7 bases identical to TRBD1. CDR3 length: 16 amino acids. CDR1 and CDR2 (germline): SGHRS, YFSETQ. The J segment lost 5 bases and the V segment lost 0 bases, leaving 8 bases of the junction unmatched. CDR3 sequence: CASSLVRTGKHNEQFF. The CDR3 DNA reads TGCGCCAGCAGCTTGGTTAGGACAGGCAAACACAATGAGCAGTTCTTC.

The rearrangement links TRBV5-1 to TRBJ2-3; no clear D gene. V lost 1 base and J lost 6, with 9 bases in between. CDR3 length: 13 amino acids. Germline lookup yields CDR1 SGHRS and CDR2 YFSETQ. CDR3 sequence: CASSLILEDTQYF. The CDR3 nucleotides are TGCGCCAGCAGCTTGATACTGGAGGATACGCAGTATTTT.